This record covers a single TCR beta chain. V was pared by 3 bases and J by 8 bases, with 12 bases of the junction left unmatched. The CDR3 runs 17 residues. Germline loops: CDR1 KGHSH, CDR2 LQKENI. The record originates from a study of cytomegalovirus exposure and HLA in healthy donors. Primers: 60 Vbeta forward and 13 Jbeta reverse. The table came from immunoSEQ multiplex PCR; TCRdb's copy has only in-frame clones and leaves some out. The data hold about 200,000 clones, with over 70% observed a single time. The chain couples TRBV18 to TRBJ1-3; TRBD1 aligns across 11 bases. This sequence was found in a man aged 25 to 40 in good health and CMV-seronegative. Sequences were obtained from PBMCs. CDR3 coding DNA: TGTGCCAGCTCACCCCTGAAAGCACCGGGACAGGGGGACACCATATATTTT. This encodes CASSPLKAPGQGDTIYF.